The clone carrying this T cell receptor (beta chain) was seen a single time. Among the donors, all were Caucasian adults who lived in Nashville, Tennessee. Germline V gives CDR1 SGHNT, CDR2 YYREEE (reference sequence). The CDR3 contains 13 residues. Trimming took 4 bases from V and 7 from J, leaving 14 bases between them. This entry belongs to a study of shared clonotypes between healthy human individuals. In the study overall: Participating donors consisted of two women and a few men aged 18 to 49.

The protocol was immunoSEQ multiplex PCR, while the TCRdb copy is restricted to in-frame clones and leaves out a portion. Of 1.5 million to 1.9 million clones detected, 95% to 99% appear once; the ten largest clones hold roughly 0.45%. This receptor was taken from a man younger than 40 in good health. The chain joins TRBV5-4 to TRBJ1-2, with D possibly matching TRBD1 (5 bases). Sequenced sample: naive CD4+ T cells sorted from blood. As for subset: CD45RA+ positively selected. In nucleotides, the CDR3 is TGTGCCAGCAGCCCGACAGTACTCGGTGGCTACACCTTC. Amino acid sequence: CASSPTVLGGYTF.